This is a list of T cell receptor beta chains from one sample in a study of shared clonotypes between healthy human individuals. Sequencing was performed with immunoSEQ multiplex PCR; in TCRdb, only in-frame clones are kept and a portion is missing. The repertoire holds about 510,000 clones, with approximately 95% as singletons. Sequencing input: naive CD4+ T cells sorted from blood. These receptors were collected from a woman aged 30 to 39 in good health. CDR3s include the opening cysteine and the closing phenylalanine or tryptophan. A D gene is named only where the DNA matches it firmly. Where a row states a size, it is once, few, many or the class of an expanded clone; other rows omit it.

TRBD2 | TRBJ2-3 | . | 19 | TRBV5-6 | TGTGCCAGCAGCTTGGACGGGTTGACTAGCGGCCAGAGCACAGATACGCAGTATTTT | CASSLDGLTSGQSTDTQYF
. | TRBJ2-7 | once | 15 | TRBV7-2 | TGTGCCAGCAGCTTCTTGGGGGTCTCCTCCTACGAGCAGTACTTC | CASSFLGVSSYEQYF
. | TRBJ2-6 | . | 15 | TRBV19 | TGTGCCAGTAGTACTCGGGCCGGTGGGGCCAACGTCCTGACTTTC | CASSTRAGGANVLTF
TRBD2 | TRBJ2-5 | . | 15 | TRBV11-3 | TGTGCCAGCAGCCCCGGGACTAGCGGGACGGAGACCCAGTACTTC | CASSPGTSGTETQYF
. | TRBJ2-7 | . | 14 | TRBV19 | TGTGCCAGTAGTATAGTGGCGCAATCCTACGAGCAGTACTTC | CASSIVAQSYEQYF
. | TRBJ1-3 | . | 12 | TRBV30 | TGTGCCTGGAGTAGCTCTGGAAACACCATATATTTT | CAWSSSGNTIYF
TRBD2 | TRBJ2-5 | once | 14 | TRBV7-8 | TGTGCCAGCAGCTTAGCACTAGCGGGAGAGACCCAGTACTTC | CASSLALAGETQYF
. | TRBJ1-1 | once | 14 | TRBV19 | TGTGCCAGTAGTCTGCGTGAAGAAGGGGCGAAAGCTTTCTTT | CASSLREEGAKAFF
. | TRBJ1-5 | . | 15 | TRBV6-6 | TGTGCCAGCAGTTCCGGGGACACACGCAATCAGCCCCAGCATTTT | CASSSGDTRNQPQHF
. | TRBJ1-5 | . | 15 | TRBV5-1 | TGCGCCAGCAGCTTGACGGGCCAGGGTGGGCAGCCCCAGCATTTT | CASSLTGQGGQPQHF
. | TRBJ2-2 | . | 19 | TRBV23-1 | TGCGCCAGCAGTCAATCTTCGGACGGACTGATAATTAACACCGGGGAGCTGTTTTTT | CASSQSSDGLIINTGELFF
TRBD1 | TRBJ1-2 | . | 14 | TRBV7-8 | TGTGCCAGCAGCTTAGCGCAGGGGGCATATGGCTACACCTTC | CASSLAQGAYGYTF
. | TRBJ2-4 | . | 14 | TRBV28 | TGTGCCAGCAGGGAACAAGCAGCCGGGACCTCGGGGTACTTC | CASREQAAGTSGYF
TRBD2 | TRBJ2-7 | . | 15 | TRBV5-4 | TGTGCCAGCAGCTGGTCTAGCGGGAGTATCTACGAGCAGTACTTC | CASSWSSGSIYEQYF
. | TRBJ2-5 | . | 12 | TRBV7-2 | TGTGCCAGCCGCCGTCCTCAAGAGACCCAGTACTTC | CASRRPQETQYF
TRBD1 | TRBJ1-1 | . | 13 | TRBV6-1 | TGTGCCAGCAGCGGGACAGCGAACACTGAAGCTTTCTTT | CASSGTANTEAFF
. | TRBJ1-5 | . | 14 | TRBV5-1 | TGCGCCAGCAGCCGCGGGGACGGCAATCAGCCCCAGCATTTT | CASSRGDGNQPQHF
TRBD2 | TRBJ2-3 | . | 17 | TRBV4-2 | TGTGCCAGCAGCCAAGATGGGACTAGCGGAAGCACAGATACGCAGTATTTT | CASSQDGTSGSTDTQYF
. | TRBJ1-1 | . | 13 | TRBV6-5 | TGTGCCAGCAGGCAGGGCCTCCACACTGAAGCTTTCTTT | CASRQGLHTEAFF
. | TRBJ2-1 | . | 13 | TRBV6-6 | TGTGCCAGCAGCCGGAGCTGGGTAAATGAGCAGTTCTTC | CASSRSWVNEQFF
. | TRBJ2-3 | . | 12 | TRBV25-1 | TGTGCCAGCAGCCGACTAGCAGATACGCAGTATTTT | CASSRLADTQYF
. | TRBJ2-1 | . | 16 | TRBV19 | TGTGCCAGTAGTATAGGTGGGACTTCCTCCTACAATGAGCAGTTCTTC | CASSIGGTSSYNEQFF
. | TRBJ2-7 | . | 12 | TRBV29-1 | TGCAGCGTTCGGGACATACTGTACGAGCAGTACTTC | CSVRDILYEQYF
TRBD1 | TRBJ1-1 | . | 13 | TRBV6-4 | TGTGCCAGGAACAGGGGGCCGCGCACTGAAGCTTTCTTT | CARNRGPRTEAFF
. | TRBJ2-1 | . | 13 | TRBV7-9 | TGTGCCAGCAGCTTAGTCGGACCAGATGAGCAGTTCTTC | CASSLVGPDEQFF
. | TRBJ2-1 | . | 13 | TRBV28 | TGTGCCATCGGAGGGCAACCTAGGAATGAGCAGTTCTTC | CAIGGQPRNEQFF
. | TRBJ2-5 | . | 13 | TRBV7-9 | TGTGCCAGCAGCTTAGGACAAGGAGAGACCCAGTACTTC | CASSLGQGETQYF
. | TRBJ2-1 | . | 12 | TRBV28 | TGTGCCAGCCTTAGAGATCAGGGTGAGCAGTTCTTC | CASLRDQGEQFF
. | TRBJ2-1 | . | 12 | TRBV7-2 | TGTGCCAGCAGCTTAATGGCCAATGAGCAGTTCTTC | CASSLMANEQFF
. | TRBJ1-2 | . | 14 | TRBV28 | TGTGCCAGCAGTTTAGCGGGCAGGAACTATGGCTACACCTTC | CASSLAGRNYGYTF
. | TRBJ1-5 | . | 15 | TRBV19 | TGTGCCAGTAGTATAGGGGACACGAGCAATCAGCCCCAGCATTTT | CASSIGDTSNQPQHF
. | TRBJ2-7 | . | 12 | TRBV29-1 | TGCAGCGTAAGGAGCGGGTCCTACGAGCAGTACTTC | CSVRSGSYEQYF
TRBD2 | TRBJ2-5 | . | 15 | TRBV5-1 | TGCGCCAGCAGCGAGACTAGCGGGAGAGGTGAGACCCAGTACTTC | CASSETSGRGETQYF
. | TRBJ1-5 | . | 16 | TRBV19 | TGTGCCAGTAGTATATACCCCCAGGCCAGCAATCAGCCCCAGCATTTT | CASSIYPQASNQPQHF
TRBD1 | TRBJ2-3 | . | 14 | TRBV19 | TGTGCCAGCCAGACAGGGGTATTGACAGATACGCAGTATTTT | CASQTGVLTDTQYF
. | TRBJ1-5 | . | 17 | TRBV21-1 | TGTGCCAGCAGCGGATACAGGGGTTTCTGCCCCAATCAGCCCCAGCATTTT | CASSGYRGFCPNQPQHF
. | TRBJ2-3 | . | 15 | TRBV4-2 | TGTGCCAGCAGCCAAGCGTACCCTGCAAGAGATACGCAGTATTTT | CASSQAYPARDTQYF
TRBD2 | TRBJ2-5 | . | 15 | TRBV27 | TGTGCCAGCAGTCGGACTAGCGGGCCAGTAGAGACCCAGTACTTC | CASSRTSGPVETQYF
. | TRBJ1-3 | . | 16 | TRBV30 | TGTGCCTGGAGTGTAGGGTGGGGGGACTCTGGAAACACCATATATTTT | CAWSVGWGDSGNTIYF
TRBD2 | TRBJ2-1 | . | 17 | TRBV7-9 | TGTGCCAGCAGCTCCGTAGGGGCGGCGGGAGGGGACAATGAGCAGTTCTTC | CASSSVGAAGGDNEQFF
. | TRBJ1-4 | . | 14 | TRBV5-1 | TGCGCCAGCAGCCGAAACAGGGCCAATGAAAAACTGTTTTTT | CASSRNRANEKLFF
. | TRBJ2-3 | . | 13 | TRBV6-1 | TGTGCCAGCAGTTTGAGGTCCGGAGATACGCAGTATTTT | CASSLRSGDTQYF
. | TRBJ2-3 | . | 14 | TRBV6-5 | TGTGCCAGCGGCCCCGAGCGGGGCACAGATACGCAGTATTTT | CASGPERGTDTQYF
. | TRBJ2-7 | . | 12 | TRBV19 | TGTGCCAGTAGTTCCCCATCCTACGAGCAGTACTTC | CASSSPSYEQYF
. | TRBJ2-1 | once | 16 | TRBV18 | TGTGCCAGCTCACCAAGGTCCTTGAGCTCCTACAATGAGCAGTTCTTC | CASSPRSLSSYNEQFF
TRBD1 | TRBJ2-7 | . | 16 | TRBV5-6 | TGTGCCAGCAGCCAGGCCGGGACAGGGCCCCAGTACGAGCAGTACTTC | CASSQAGTGPQYEQYF
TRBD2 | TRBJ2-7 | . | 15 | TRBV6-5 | TGTGCCAGCAGTTACTCACTAGCGCTGTCCAGCGAGCAGTACTTC | CASSYSLALSSEQYF
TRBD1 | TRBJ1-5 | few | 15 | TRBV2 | TGTGCCAGCAGAAGACAGGGGACGGGCAATCAGCCCCAGCATTTT | CASRRQGTGNQPQHF
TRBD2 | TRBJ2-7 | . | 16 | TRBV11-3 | TGTGCCAGCAGACACCCGAGCGGGAGGCCCCCCTACGAGCAGTACTTC | CASRHPSGRPPYEQYF
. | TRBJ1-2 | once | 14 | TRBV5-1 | TGCGCCAGCAGCTTGCCGGGGCCTCAGGGTGGCTACACCTTC | CASSLPGPQGGYTF
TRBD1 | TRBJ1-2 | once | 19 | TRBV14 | TGTGCCAGCAGCCACTCCCCAGAGGGGACAGCGATGATTAACTATGGCTACACCTTC | CASSHSPEGTAMINYGYTF
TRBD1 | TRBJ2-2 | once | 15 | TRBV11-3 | TGTGCCAGCAGCCCCAGGACAGGGGGCTTCGGGGAGCTGTTTTTT | CASSPRTGGFGELFF
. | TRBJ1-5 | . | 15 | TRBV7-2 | TGTGCCAGCAGCTTAGGGGGGGGTGGGCATCAGCCCCAGCATTTT | CASSLGGGGHQPQHF
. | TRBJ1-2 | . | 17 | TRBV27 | TGTGCCACTGCGTCCCCCTCCACCGCGCCGCCCCGCTATGGCTACACCTTC | CATASPSTAPPRYGYTF
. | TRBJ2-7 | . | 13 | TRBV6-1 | TGTGCCAGCAGCCCGACAGGATACTACGAGCAGTACTTC | CASSPTGYYEQYF